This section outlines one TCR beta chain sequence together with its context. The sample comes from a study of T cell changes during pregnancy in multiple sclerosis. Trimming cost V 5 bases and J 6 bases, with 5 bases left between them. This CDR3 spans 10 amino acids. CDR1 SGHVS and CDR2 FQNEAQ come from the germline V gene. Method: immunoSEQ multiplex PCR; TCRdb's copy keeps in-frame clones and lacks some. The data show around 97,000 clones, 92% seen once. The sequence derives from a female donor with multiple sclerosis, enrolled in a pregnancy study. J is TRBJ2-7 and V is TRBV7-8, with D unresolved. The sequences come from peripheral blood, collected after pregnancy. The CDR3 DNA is TGTGCCAGCAGCGCTAGCGAGCAGTACTTC. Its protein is CASSASEQYF.